The present T cell receptor beta chain was sequenced within a study of T cells after yellow fever vaccination (dated by TCRdb to the late 2010s). Regarding the complete study: The SMART-Seq v4 Ultra Low Input RNA kit was used to prepare libraries from fractions with low cell numbers. Bulk PBMC replicates and cell subsets were isolated from blood drawn at multiple timepoints before and after both primary and secondary immunization. To follow T-cell clones before and after both primary and booster YFV17D yellow fever vaccination, bulk TCR alpha and beta repertoires underwent longitudinal sequencing. Two healthy male donors made up the cohort, one aged 18 to 29 years and the other aged 30 to 39 years. Broader findings and caveats from the paper: Because the study included only a couple of donors, the extent to which the findings can be generalized is limited. After the booster, most of the clones that had expanded following primary vaccination were detected again (approximately 96% of CD4 and 80% to 90% of CD8), which suggests that memory was broadly maintained. Compared with the primary T-cell response, the secondary T-cell response was faster but weaker, reaching its peak on day 5 rather than on day 15. Computational filtering was needed because FACS-sorted repertoires could contain abundant contaminating clonotypes from the bulk population. A small share of clonotypes occurred in both CD4 and CD8 compartments, likely arising from convergent recombination.

The CDR3 has 16 amino acids, counting the end cysteine and phenylalanine. Just CDR3 DNA is preserved here, 48 bases in frame from base 1. The V and J ends are trimmed by 1 base and 8 bases, leaving 18 bases between them. CDR1 and CDR2, per the germline V gene, are SGDLS and YYNGEE. The meaning of the sample's treatment or condition label: live attenuated yellow fever vaccine strain. Two biological replicates of bulk PBMCs were collected at each blood-draw timepoint. PBMCs were isolated from peripheral blood using a standard Ficoll-Paque protocol. TriZol was used to extract RNA from bulk PBMCs, from CD4 and CD8 fractions, and from dextramer-positive and dextramer-negative fractions. The sample holds a few counts of this clonotype. This clone's antigen is unknown. No base quality values were provided; no much bigger clone lies one nucleotide off. Instrument on record: Illumina NovaSeq 6000. Synthesis of TCR cDNA relied on 5'RACE template switching, a step that introduced a universal primer site along with unique molecular identifiers. Priming for cDNA synthesis came from both the TCR alpha and TCR beta constant segments. Libraries were amplified in two PCR steps, with sample barcodes and sequencing adapters added in the second step. Sequencing of the libraries was done on either Illumina HiSeq 2500 (2x100 bp) or NovaSeq (2x150 bp). The published analysis was carried out like this. MIGEC handled demultiplexing of reads and collapsing into UMI consensus sequences, while MiXCR performed V(D)J alignment. Vaccine-responding clonotypes were identified with edgeR using replicate PBMC samples, with FDR below 0.01 and a log2 fold change above 5 up to day 15 being required. Each bulk clonotype received a CD4 or CD8 identity based on whether the sequenced CD4 or CD8 repertoire contained that clonotype at higher abundance. TCRdb passed the public sequencing reads through fastp at Q25 and MiXCR, retaining productive beta sequences. Identical CDR3 proteins give one entry, which carries the most common genes and DNA. The V and J calls reflect TCRdb's pipeline rather than the authors' work. The sample includes under 500,000 distinct CDR3 sequences, with 15% to 20% observed a single time. 15% to 20% of the sample is held by the ten biggest clonotypes.

The origin of this receptor is a man aged 18 to 30 who received the YFV17D yellow fever vaccine. The rearranged chain carries TRBV9 and TRBJ1-4, with TRBD1 perhaps the D gene, on 6 matching bases. Material: PBMCs, obtained before the yellow fever booster vaccination. The CDR3 protein is CASSVQQGSWGEKLFF. The DNA sequence is TGTGCCAGCAGCGTACAACAGGGTTCATGGGGAGAAAAACTGTTTTTT.